Listed below are T cell receptor beta chains from one sample, sequenced in a study of shared clonotypes between healthy human individuals. Generated by immunoSEQ multiplex PCR, the TCRdb table keeps only in-frame clones and is missing some. In the table there are 450,000 to 500,000 clones, over 65% of which are singletons. Sequenced: PBMCs. Receptors originate from a woman in her thirties or forties in good health. Some clones in this sample may be carry-over from other donors' samples. Both conserved end residues are part of each CDR3. D genes are given only for firm matches. The size entry is marked missing in some rows and otherwise reads once, few, many or a size class.

v_call	clone_size	j_call	d_call	cdr3_aa	cdr3_nt
TRBV7-2	.	TRBJ2-5	TRBD1	CASSINTGGQETQYF	TGTGCCAGCAGCATAAATACAGGGGGCCAAGAGACCCAGTACTTC
TRBV5-5	.	TRBJ1-4	.	CASSLATANEKLFF	TGTGCCAGCAGCTTGGCGACGGCGAATGAAAAACTGTTTTTT
TRBV18	.	TRBJ1-1	.	CASKFDGGPGTEAFF	TGTGCCAGTAAATTCGACGGGGGGCCGGGCACTGAAGCTTTCTTT
TRBV12-5	few	TRBJ2-5	TRBD2	CASASGATISSGREETQYF	TGTGCTAGTGCCTCCGGAGCAACGATATCTAGCGGGAGGGAAGAGACCCAGTACTTC
TRBV5-1	once	TRBJ2-3	TRBD2	CASRSLAGPSTDTQYF	TGCGCCAGCAGATCACTAGCGGGTCCTAGCACAGATACGCAGTATTTT
TRBV5-4	.	TRBJ2-1	TRBD2	CASSLGLADNEQFF	TGTGCCAGCAGCTTGGGACTAGCGGACAATGAGCAGTTCTTC
TRBV28	many	TRBJ1-1	.	CASTLRGVNTEAFF	TGTGCCAGCACCTTACGGGGGGTGAACACTGAAGCTTTCTTT
TRBV7-9	.	TRBJ2-3	TRBD2	CASSLAIAGGLDTQYF	TGTGCCAGCAGCTTAGCGATAGCGGGAGGTCTGGATACGCAGTATTTT
TRBV15	.	TRBJ1-2	.	CATSRAGSNYGYTF	TGTGCCACCAGCAGAGCTGGCAGTAACTATGGCTACACCTTC
TRBV28	.	TRBJ2-2	.	CASRWGVDTGELFF	TGTGCCAGCAGGTGGGGGGTAGACACCGGGGAGCTGTTTTTT
TRBV7-9	.	TRBJ1-2	.	CASSLAFGYGYTF	TGTGCCAGCAGCTTAGCTTTCGGTTATGGCTACACCTTC
TRBV30	.	TRBJ2-3	.	CAWRPAGAGKNTDTQYF	TGTGCCTGGAGGCCGGCCGGGGCAGGGAAAAACACAGATACGCAGTATTTT
TRBV28	once	TRBJ2-3	TRBD2	CASSPLIAGGRTDTQYF	TGTGCCAGCAGTCCACTTATAGCGGGAGGGCGCACAGATACGCAGTATTTT
TRBV5-1	.	TRBJ2-5	TRBD2	CASSLYGGSQETQYF	TGCGCCAGCAGCTTGTACGGCGGGAGTCAAGAGACCCAGTACTTC
TRBV9	.	TRBJ2-7	TRBD2	CASSGVAGGPYEQYF	TGTGCCAGCAGCGGGGTAGCGGGAGGTCCCTACGAGCAGTACTTC
TRBV12-5	.	TRBJ1-2	.	CASGPQSDYGYTF	TGTGCTAGTGGTCCGCAGAGCGACTATGGCTACACCTTC
TRBV5-1	.	TRBJ2-5	.	CASSTSTGRIETQYF	TGCGCCAGCAGCACTAGTACGGGGAGGATAGAGACCCAGTACTTC
TRBV11-2	.	TRBJ2-1	.	CASSPGESYNEQFF	TGTGCCAGCAGCCCAGGGGAGTCCTACAATGAGCAGTTCTTC
TRBV6-1	.	TRBJ1-2	TRBD1	CARGQGTNGYTF	TGTGCCAGAGGACAGGGTACGAATGGCTACACCTTC
TRBV5-6	.	TRBJ1-5	.	CASSLLADPYSNQPQHF	TGTGCCAGCAGCTTGTTGGCAGATCCTTATAGCAATCAGCCCCAGCATTTT
TRBV10-2	.	TRBJ2-1	.	CASSEMGYEQFF	TGCGCCAGCAGTGAGATGGGGTATGAGCAGTTCTTC
TRBV28	.	TRBJ1-5	TRBD1	CASSSAEGAAQPQHF	TGTGCCAGCAGTTCCGCCGAGGGGGCAGCTCAGCCCCAGCATTTT
TRBV18	.	TRBJ2-7	.	CASSPYKTGLPYEQYF	TGTGCCAGCTCACCATATAAGACAGGCCTACCCTACGAGCAGTACTTC
TRBV23-1	.	TRBJ1-4	TRBD1	CASSQPDRVNEKLFF	TGCGCCAGCAGTCAACCGGACAGGGTTAATGAAAAACTGTTTTTT
TRBV2	.	TRBJ2-5	TRBD2	CASTGTSGLEETQYF	TGTGCCAGCACCGGGACTAGCGGGCTAGAAGAGACCCAGTACTTC
TRBV4-1	.	TRBJ2-2	TRBD2	CASSQWASGRAENTGELFF	TGCGCCAGCAGCCAATGGGCTAGCGGGAGGGCCGAGAACACCGGGGAGCTGTTTTTT
TRBV10-3	.	TRBJ2-3	.	CAISDSQGTDTQYF	TGTGCCATCAGTGACTCCCAAGGCACAGATACGCAGTATTTT
TRBV7-9	.	TRBJ2-5	.	CASSSTGSLGETQYF	TGTGCCAGCAGCTCAACCGGGTCCTTAGGAGAGACCCAGTACTTC
TRBV7-8	.	TRBJ2-7	TRBD2	CASSSGLAEQYF	TGTGCCAGCAGCTCCGGACTAGCCGAGCAGTACTTC
TRBV6-5	few	TRBJ2-3	.	CASSFQGLGTDTQYF	TGTGCCAGCAGTTTCCAGGGGCTGGGCACAGATACGCAGTATTTT
TRBV18	.	TRBJ1-1	.	CASSPRLEGRVVISTEAFF	TGTGCCAGCTCACCAAGGTTAGAAGGTCGGGTTGTAATAAGCACTGAAGCTTTCTTT